This T cell receptor beta chain appears in the sequencing data of a study of cytomegalovirus exposure and HLA in healthy donors. Broader study findings: There were some public TCRs occurring in many donors, but most TCR sequences were rare.

The CDR3 spans 16 residues. The J segment lost 2 bases and the V segment lost 0 bases, leaving 5 bases of the junction unmatched. Germline CDR1 is SGHRS and CDR2 is YFSETQ. PCR primers comprised 60 Vbeta and 13 Jbeta primers. In the authors' workflow: A follow-up analysis tallied approximately 85 million unique TCR beta chains, roughly 10 million shared. Assay: immunoSEQ multiplex PCR; the TCRdb copy retains only in-frame clones and omits some. The V and J calls and clone size were taken over from that table, and D and trimming were inferred from the DNA. The sample shows over 80,000 clones, 65% to 85% of them seen only once. With respect to this clone: The antigen is unknown.

The chain links TRBV5-1 to TRBJ2-7, with TRBD2 matching over 10 bases. Specimen: PBMCs. This receptor was taken from a man aged 45 to 65 in good health and CMV-seronegative. CDR3 sequence: CASSLGRAGGPYEQYF. The CDR3, as DNA: TGCGCCAGCAGCTTGGGTCGAGCGGGAGGGCCCTACGAGCAGTACTTC.